These 15 T cell receptor beta chains were sequenced from one sample in a study of blood T cells in healthy people across ages. A second PCR of roughly 7 to 11 cycles used a sample-barcoded 5' primer and a J-beta primer mix. Each CDR3 protein is one row after TCRdb ran MiXCR on the 5' RACE reads. The top ten clones hold 17% of a sample with 850,000 to 950,000 distinct CDR3 sequences, less than 35% of them seen once. The specimen sequenced was blood. These receptors were taken from a woman of 80 years or more in good health.

About this clonotype itself: A much larger clone sits a single nucleotide away, making a read error possible. This sequence joins TRBV24-1 and TRBJ2-1; 7 bases are a match to TRBD2. The CDR3 covers 19 residues. Germline V gene lookup returns CDR1 KGHDR and CDR2 SFDVKD. CDR3 loop: CTTSDPRGGGPHSYNEQFF. The CDR3 nucleotides read TGTACCACCAGTGACCCTCGTGGCGGGGGACCTCACTCCTACAATGAGCAGTTCTTC.

This clonotype was counted ten times or more. This rearrangement joins TRBV7-2 to TRBJ1-5; TRBD1 matches 9 bases. The germline V gene encodes CDR1 SGHTA and CDR2 FQGNSA. V was clipped by 2 bases and J by 0 bases; unmatched bases: 5. The length of the CDR3 is 17 residues. CDR3 region: CASSLMTGGFSNQPQHF. CDR3 DNA: TGTGCCAGCAGCTTAATGACAGGGGGTTTTAGCAATCAGCCCCAGCATTTT.

This clonotype was counted ten times or more. J is TRBJ1-2 and V is TRBV10-2; 8 nucleotides align to TRBD1. CDR1 WSHSY and CDR2 SAAADI come from the germline V gene. V gave up 0 bases and J gave up 4 bases; unmatched junction bases: 4. The CDR3 is 15 residues long. CDR3 DNA: TGCGCCAGCAGTGAGTCACGGACAGGGCCCTATGGCTACACCTTC. Its protein is CASSESRTGPYGYTF.

This clonotype has only a few counts. This may be a read error, as it is one base from a much larger clone. The CDR3 carries no conserved terminal phenylalanine or tryptophan, so it likely arises from a read error. The V call is TRBV7-2, the J call TRBJ2-1, with 10 nucleotides matching TRBD2. CDR1 and CDR2 (germline): SGHTA, FQGNSA. CDR3 length equals 17 residues. Losses at the gene ends were 5 bases for V and 8 bases for J; bases not matched to a gene: 15. DNA of the CDR3: TGTGCCAGCAGCGCCGAGACTGAGCGGGGGGGCCAGGATGAGCAGTTCTTA. Translation gives CASSAETERGGQDEQFL.

This clonotype was recorded many times. The V gene is TRBV6-5, the J gene TRBJ1-2, with TRBD1 identical over 8 bases. The CDR3 runs 15 residues. Germline V gene data show CDR1 as MNHEY and CDR2 as SVGAGI. V lost 8 bases and J lost 7; bases outside the gene matches: 15. The CDR3 DNA follows: TGTGCCAGCCACCACTCAGGGGGCGCGGGTAGTGGCTACACCTTC. The encoded protein is CASHHSGGAGSGYTF.

This sequence joins TRBV27 and TRBJ2-7; D possibly corresponds to TRBD1 (6 bases). The germline CDR1 and CDR2 sequences are MNHEY and SMNVEV (reference sequence). The CDR3 extends over 13 amino acids. V lost 8 bases and J 2 bases, leaving 13 bases between the germline ends. The CDR3 DNA sequence: TGTGCCAGCCGACACAGGGCTCCCTACGAGCAGTACTTC. Protein sequence: CASRHRAPYEQYF.

There are many counts of this clonotype. The V call is TRBV5-1, the J call TRBJ2-7; D gene unclear. Trimming shortened V by 4 bases and J by 0 bases, and 5 bases separated the two germline ends. Germline CDR1 is SGHRS and CDR2 is YFSETQ. This CDR3 contains 12 residues. In nucleotides, the CDR3 is TGCGCCAGCAGCGACATCTCCTACGAGCAGTACTTC. This encodes CASSDISYEQYF.

In nucleotides, the CDR3 is TGTGCCAGCAGCCCGGGTCCGGGGAGGAGCGAGCAGTACTTC. This gives the protein CASSPGPGRSEQYF. The chain is built from TRBV3-1 and TRBJ2-7; D is possibly TRBD2 (6 bases). The germline gives CDR1 LGHDT, CDR2 YNNKEL (reference sequence). The CDR3 runs 14 residues. Trimming pared 4 bases from V and 6 bases from J, leaving 16 bases between.

This clonotype occurred many times. This chain joins TRBV19 and TRBJ1-2; unclear D gene. This CDR3 has 13 amino acids. With 4 bases removed from V and 3 bases from J, the gap between germline ends came to 9 bases. Per the germline V gene, CDR1 is LNHDA and CDR2 is SQIVND (reference sequence). The CDR3 loop is CASSTNWDYGYTF. The CDR3 coding sequence is TGTGCCAGTAGTACCAACTGGGACTATGGCTACACCTTC. The full variable domain, with the rest looked up from reference TRBV19 and TRBJ1-2, is DGGITQSPKYLFRKEGQNVTLSCEQNLNHDAMYWYRQDPGQGLRLIYYSQIVNDFQKGDIAEGYSVSREKKESFPLTVTSAQKNPTAFYLCASSTNWDYGYTFGSGTRLTVV.

This clonotype was detected many times. V gene TRBV5-5 combines with J gene TRBJ2-1, with D uncertain. Germline lookup yields CDR1 SGHKS and CDR2 YYEKEE (reference sequence). The CDR3 runs to 17 residues. The V end lost 0 bases, the J end lost 6 bases, and 19 bases lay between the germline ends. In DNA, the CDR3 is TGTGCCAGCAGCTTGGCCACCAGCCAATGGAGCTCCAATGAGCAGTTCTTC. Its translation is CASSLATSQWSSNEQFF.

This clonotype was detected a few times. The rearrangement joins TRBV27 to TRBJ2-3; 14 bases fit TRBD2. This CDR3 is built from 17 residues. The V and J ends lost 7 bases and 1 base, in that order; junction bases with no gene match: 7. The germline gives CDR1 MNHEY, CDR2 SMNVEV (reference sequence). CDR3 protein: CASTRLAGGRGTDTQYF. The CDR3 DNA is TGTGCCAGCACTAGACTAGCGGGGGGGCGGGGCACAGATACGCAGTATTTT.

This clonotype was detected many times. The chain recombines TRBV12-3 or TRBV12-4 with TRBJ2-5; 7 bases map to TRBD1. V lost 2 bases and J lost 2; bases outside the gene matches: 5. The CDR3 is made up of 15 amino acids. Here the CDR3 reads CASSLRTGQQETQYF. In DNA, the CDR3 is TGTGCCAGCAGTTTAAGGACAGGCCAACAAGAGACCCAGTACTTC.

Note on this clonotype: This could be a read error, since a much larger clone is one nucleotide away. The chain joins TRBV2 to TRBJ2-7, with 9 bases identical to TRBD1. The CDR3 has 14 residues. Per germline, CDR1 SNHLY and CDR2 FYNNEI. V gave up 7 bases and J gave up 7 bases; unmatched junction bases: 11. CDR3 sequence (DNA): TGTGCCAGCAAGGACAGGGGATTTCTCAATGAGCAGTACTTC. Translated: CASKDRGFLNEQYF.

The V call is TRBV2, the J call TRBJ2-5; perhaps D is TRBD1 or TRBD2 (6 bases each). The CDR3 is made up of 17 amino acids. Germline V CDR1 and CDR2: SNHLY, FYNNEI. Between the trimmed V and J ends, which lost 0 bases and 5 bases, there was a span of 19 bases. Here the CDR3 reads CASSEAWVRGGLETQYF. In nucleotides, the CDR3 is TGTGCCAGCAGTGAAGCGTGGGTTCGAGGGGGGCTTGAGACCCAGTACTTC.

A remark on this clonotype: A much more abundant neighbour one base away suggests this may be a read error. The V and J genes are TRBV30 and TRBJ2-5; 8 bases align to TRBD2. The CDR3 length is 13 residues. Germline CDR1 and CDR2: GTSNPN and SVGIG (reference sequence). V gave up 8 bases and J gave up 11 bases; unmatched junction bases: 16. This CDR3 reads CAGGLAGPNEQYF. CDR3 DNA: TGTGCCGGGGGGCTAGCGGGCCCCAATGAGCAGTACTTC.